The T cell receptor (beta chain) described here comes from a study of breast tumors, draining lymph nodes, adjacent tissues. V lost 5 bases to trimming and J lost 8 bases, with 22 bases between them. The CDR3 extends over 16 amino acids. Study-level results: Tumor T cell lymph node origin was a supported hypothesis, not proven. The data were judged consistent with most tumor T cells coming from lymph node and expanding in tumor. Tumor repertoires ranked between lymph nodes and nontumor tissue in diversity, with V and J gene preferences.

Regarding this clonotype: Its cognate antigen is unknown.

MiXCR, applied by TCRdb to the multiplex PCR reads, yields one record per CDR3 protein. The data hold 150,000 to 200,000 distinct CDR3 sequences, with 30% to 35% observed a single time. Axillary draining lymph nodes of breast cancer patients supplied the node samples. This receptor was obtained from a female donor with breast cancer. Some clones in this sample may be carry-over from other donors' samples. The sample was axillary lymph node tissue. The chain is built from TRBV12-3 or TRBV12-4 and TRBJ1-3; tentatively, D is TRBD1 (5 bases). This chain's CDR3 is CASSLGTANYGHTIYF. CDR3 DNA: TGTGCCAGCAGTCTAGGGACCGCAAACTATGGCCACACCATATATTTT.